The clone carrying this TCR beta chain was seen at least ten times. This sample was taken from a study of patients and donors after allogeneic stem cell transplantation. TCRdb re-derived calls from the RT-PCR reads in MiXCR, one entry per CDR3 protein. The data contain 15,000 to 20,000 distinct CDR3 sequences, 4.5% to 5% of them seen just once; the ten biggest clones take up approximately 42%. Unmatched junction bases numbered 11, after V lost 6 bases and J lost 0 bases. CDR3 length: 17 amino acids. This TCR was recovered from a human donor who was either an allogeneic HSCT recipient or a stem cell or donor lymphocyte infusion donor (not recorded which). It is not recorded whose cells these are; they may come from a transplant donor. Sequenced input: blood, either unsorted or a sorted T cell fraction (not recorded which). This chain connects TRBV6-7 to TRBJ2-1, with TRBD2 matching 7 bases. TRBV6-7 is noted as an ORF with a role that remains uncertain. The CDR3 region is CASRGGRASSSYNEQFF. DNA for the CDR3: TGTGCCAGCAGGGGAGGGAGGGCCTCGAGCTCCTACAATGAGCAGTTCTTC.